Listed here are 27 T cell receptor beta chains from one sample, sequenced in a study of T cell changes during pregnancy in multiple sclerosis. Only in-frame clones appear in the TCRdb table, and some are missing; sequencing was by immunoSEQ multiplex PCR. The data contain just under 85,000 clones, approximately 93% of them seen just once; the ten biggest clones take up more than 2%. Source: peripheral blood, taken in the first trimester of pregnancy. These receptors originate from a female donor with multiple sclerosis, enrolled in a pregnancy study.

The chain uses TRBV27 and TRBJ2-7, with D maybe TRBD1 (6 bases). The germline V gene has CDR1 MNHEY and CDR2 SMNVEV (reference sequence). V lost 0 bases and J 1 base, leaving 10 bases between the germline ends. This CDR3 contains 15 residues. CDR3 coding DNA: TGTGCCAGCAGTTTATCGAAGGGGGTTTCCTACGAGCAGTACTTC. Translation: CASSLSKGVSYEQYF.

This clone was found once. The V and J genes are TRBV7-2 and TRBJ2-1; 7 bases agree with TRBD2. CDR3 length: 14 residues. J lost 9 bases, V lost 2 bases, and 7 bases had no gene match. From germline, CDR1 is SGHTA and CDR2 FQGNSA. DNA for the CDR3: TGTGCCAGCAGCTTATCGGGAGGTTCTAGTGAGCAGTTCTTC. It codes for CASSLSGGSSEQFF.

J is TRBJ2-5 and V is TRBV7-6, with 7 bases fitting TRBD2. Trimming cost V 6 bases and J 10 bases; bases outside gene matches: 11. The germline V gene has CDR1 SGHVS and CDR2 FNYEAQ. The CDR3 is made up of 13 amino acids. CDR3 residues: CASRPVVGGDQYF. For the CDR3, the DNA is TGTGCCAGCAGGCCGGTAGTGGGGGGGGACCAGTACTTC.

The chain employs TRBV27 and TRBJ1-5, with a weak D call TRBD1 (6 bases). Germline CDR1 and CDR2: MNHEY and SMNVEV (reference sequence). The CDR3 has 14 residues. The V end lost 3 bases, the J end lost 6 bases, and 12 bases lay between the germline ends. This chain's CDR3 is CASSFRGGGQPQHF. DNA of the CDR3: TGTGCCAGCAGTTTCCGAGGGGGGGGTCAGCCCCAGCATTTT.

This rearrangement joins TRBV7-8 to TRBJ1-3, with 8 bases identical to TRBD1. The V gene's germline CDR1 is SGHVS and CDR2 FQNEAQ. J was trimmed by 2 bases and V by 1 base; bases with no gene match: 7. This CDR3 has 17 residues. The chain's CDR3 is CASSLERTGMTGNTIYF. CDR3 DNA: TGTGCCAGCAGCTTAGAGCGGACAGGGATGACTGGAAACACCATATATTTT.

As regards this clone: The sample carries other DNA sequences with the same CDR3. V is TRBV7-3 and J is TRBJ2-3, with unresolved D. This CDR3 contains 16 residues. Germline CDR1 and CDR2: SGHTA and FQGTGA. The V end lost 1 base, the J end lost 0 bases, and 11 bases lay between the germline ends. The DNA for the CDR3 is TGTGCCAGCAGCTTAAACCCGGGTACTAGCACAGATACGCAGTATTTT. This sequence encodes CASSLNPGTSTDTQYF.

The CDR3 here is CASRTYSYTDTQYF. CDR3 nucleotide sequence: TGTGCCAGCAGGACTTATTCCTACACAGATACGCAGTATTTT. This chain links TRBV7-9 with TRBJ2-3; no reliable D call. V lost 6 bases and J lost 2, with 12 bases in between. The CDR3 covers 14 residues. CDR1 and CDR2 (germline): SEHNR, FQNEAQ (reference sequence).

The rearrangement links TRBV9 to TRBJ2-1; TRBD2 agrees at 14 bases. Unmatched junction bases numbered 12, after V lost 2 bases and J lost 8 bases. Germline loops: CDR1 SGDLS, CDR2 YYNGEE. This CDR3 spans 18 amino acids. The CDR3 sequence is CASSVATRTSGRRDEQFF. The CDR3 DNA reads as TGTGCCAGCAGCGTTGCTACTCGGACTAGCGGGAGGAGAGATGAGCAGTTCTTC.

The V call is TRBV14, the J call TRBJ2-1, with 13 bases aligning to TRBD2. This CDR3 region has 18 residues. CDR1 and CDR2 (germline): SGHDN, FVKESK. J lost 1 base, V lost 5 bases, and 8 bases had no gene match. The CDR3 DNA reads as TGTGCCAGCAGCGGACCGGGACTAGCGGGGCTTTCCTACAATGAGCAGTTCTTC. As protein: CASSGPGLAGLSYNEQFF.

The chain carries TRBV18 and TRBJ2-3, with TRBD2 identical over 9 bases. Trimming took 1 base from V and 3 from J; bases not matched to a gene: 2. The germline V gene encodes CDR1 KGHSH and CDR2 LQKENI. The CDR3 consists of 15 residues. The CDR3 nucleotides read TGTGCCAGCTCACCACTAGCGGGAGTGACAGATACGCAGTATTTT. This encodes CASSPLAGVTDTQYF.

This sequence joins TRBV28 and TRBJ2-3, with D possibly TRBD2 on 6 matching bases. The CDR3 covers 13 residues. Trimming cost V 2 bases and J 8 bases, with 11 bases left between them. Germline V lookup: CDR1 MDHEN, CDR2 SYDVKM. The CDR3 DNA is TGTGCCAGCAGTTTAGGGGGAGGAGGTACGCAGTATTTT. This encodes CASSLGGGGTQYF. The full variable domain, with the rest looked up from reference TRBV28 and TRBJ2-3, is DVKVTQSSRYLVKRTGEKVFLECVQDMDHENMFWYRQDPGLGLRLIYFSYDVKMKEKGDIPEGYSVSREKKERFSLILESASTNQTSMYLCASSLGGGGTQYFGPGTRLTVL.

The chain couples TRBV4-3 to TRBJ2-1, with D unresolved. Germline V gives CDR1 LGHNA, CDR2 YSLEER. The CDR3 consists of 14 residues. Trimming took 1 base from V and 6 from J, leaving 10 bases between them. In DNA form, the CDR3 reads TGCGCCAGCAGCCAAGTTTACAGTTCCAATGAGCAGTTCTTC. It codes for CASSQVYSSNEQFF.

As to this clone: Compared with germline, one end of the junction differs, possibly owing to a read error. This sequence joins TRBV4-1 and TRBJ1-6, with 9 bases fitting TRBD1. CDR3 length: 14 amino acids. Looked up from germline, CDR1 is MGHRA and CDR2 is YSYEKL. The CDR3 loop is CASSQDRGYSPLHF. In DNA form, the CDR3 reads TGCGCCAGCAGTCAAGACAGGGGGTATTCACCCCTCCACTTT.

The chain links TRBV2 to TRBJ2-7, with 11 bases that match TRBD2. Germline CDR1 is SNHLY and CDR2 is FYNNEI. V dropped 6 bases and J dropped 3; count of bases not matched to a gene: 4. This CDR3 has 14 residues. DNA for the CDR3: TGTGCCAGCAGACTTACTAGCGGGGGCTACGAGCAGTACTTC. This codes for CASRLTSGGYEQYF.

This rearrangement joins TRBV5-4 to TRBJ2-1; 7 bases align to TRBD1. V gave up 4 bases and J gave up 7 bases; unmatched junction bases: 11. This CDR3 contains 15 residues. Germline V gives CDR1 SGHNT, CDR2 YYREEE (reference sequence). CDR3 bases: TGTGCCAGCAGCGAGGACAGGTTCCTTCGGAATGAGCAGTTCTTC. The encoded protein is CASSEDRFLRNEQFF.

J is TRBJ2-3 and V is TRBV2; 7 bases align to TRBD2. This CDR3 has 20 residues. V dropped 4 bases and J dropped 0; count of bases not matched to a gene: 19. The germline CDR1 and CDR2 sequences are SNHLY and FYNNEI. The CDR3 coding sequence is TGTGCCAGCAGTGTTACAACTTTGTGGGCCGGTAGCGGGAGCACAGATACGCAGTATTTT. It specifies CASSVTTLWAGSGSTDTQYF.

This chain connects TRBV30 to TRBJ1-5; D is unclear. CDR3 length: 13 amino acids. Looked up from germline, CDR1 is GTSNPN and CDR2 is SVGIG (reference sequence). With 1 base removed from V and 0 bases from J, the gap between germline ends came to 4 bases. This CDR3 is CAWSEHSNQPQHF. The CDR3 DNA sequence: TGTGCCTGGAGTGAGCATAGCAATCAGCCCCAGCATTTT.

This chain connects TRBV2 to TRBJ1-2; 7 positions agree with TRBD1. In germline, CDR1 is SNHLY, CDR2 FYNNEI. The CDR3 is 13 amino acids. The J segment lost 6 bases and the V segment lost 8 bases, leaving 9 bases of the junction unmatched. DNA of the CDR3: TGTGCCAGCCGACGACAGGGAACGGATGGCTACACCTTC. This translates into CASRRQGTDGYTF. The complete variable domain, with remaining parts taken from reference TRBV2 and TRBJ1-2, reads EPEVTQTPSHQVTQMGQEVILRCVPISNHLYFYWYRQILGQKVEFLVSFYNNEISEKSEIFDDQFSVERPDGSNFTLKIRSTKLEDSAMYFCASRRQGTDGYTFGSGTRLTVV.

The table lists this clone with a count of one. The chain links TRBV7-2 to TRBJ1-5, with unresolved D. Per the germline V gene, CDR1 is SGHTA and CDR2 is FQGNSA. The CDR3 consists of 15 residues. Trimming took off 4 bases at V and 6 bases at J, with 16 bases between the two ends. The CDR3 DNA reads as TGTGCCAGCAGCTGGGCGGAGGGTTGGGTTCAGCCCCAGCATTTT. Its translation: CASSWAEGWVQPQHF. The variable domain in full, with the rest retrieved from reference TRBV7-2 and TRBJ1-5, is GAGVSQSPSNKVTEKGKDVELRCDPISGHTALYWYRQSLGQGLEFLIYFQGNSAPDKSGLPSDRFSAERTGGSVSTLTIQRTQQEDSAVYLCASSWAEGWVQPQHFGDGTRLSIL.

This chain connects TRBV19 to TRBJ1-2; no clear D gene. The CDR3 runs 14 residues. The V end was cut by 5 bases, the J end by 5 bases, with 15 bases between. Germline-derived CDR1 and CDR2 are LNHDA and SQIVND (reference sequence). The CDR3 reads CASSPPLRRYGYTF. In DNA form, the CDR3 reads TGTGCCAGTAGTCCTCCCCTCCGGAGATATGGCTACACCTTC.

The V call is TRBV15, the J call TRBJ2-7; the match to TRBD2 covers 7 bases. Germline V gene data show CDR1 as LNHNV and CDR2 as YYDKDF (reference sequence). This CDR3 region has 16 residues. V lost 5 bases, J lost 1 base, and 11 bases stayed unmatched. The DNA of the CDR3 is TGTGCCACCAGCCTGGAGGTAGCGGGTACTTCCTACGAGCAGTACTTC. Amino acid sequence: CATSLEVAGTSYEQYF. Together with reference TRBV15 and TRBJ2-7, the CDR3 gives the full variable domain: DAMVIQNPRYQVTQFGKPVTLSCSQTLNHNVMYWYQQKSSQAPKLLFHYYDKDFNNEADTPDNFQSRRPNTSFCFLDIRSPGLGDTAMYLCATSLEVAGTSYEQYFGPGTRLTVT.

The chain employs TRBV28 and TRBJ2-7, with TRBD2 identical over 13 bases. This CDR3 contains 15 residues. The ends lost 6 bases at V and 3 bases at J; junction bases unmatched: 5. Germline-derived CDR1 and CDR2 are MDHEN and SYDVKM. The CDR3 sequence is CASSLLAGGVYEQYF. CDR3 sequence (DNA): TGTGCCAGCAGCCTACTAGCGGGAGGGGTCTACGAGCAGTACTTC.

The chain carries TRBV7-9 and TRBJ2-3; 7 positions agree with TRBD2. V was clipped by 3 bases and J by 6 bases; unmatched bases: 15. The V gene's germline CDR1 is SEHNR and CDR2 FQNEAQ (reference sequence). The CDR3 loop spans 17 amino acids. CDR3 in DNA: TGTGCCAGCAGCTTTTCTTGGGAGCGGGGACCCGGGGATACGCAGTATTTT. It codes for CASSFSWERGPGDTQYF.

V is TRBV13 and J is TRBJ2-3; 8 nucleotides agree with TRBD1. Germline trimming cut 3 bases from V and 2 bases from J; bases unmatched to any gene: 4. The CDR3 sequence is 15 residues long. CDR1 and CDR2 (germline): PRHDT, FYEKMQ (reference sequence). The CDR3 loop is CASSLTGDNTDTQYF. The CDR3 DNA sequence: TGTGCCAGCAGCTTGACAGGGGATAACACAGATACGCAGTATTTT.

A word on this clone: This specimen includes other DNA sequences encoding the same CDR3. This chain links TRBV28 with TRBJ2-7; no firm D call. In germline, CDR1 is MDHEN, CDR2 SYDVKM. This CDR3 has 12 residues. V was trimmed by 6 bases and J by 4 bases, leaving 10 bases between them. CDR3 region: CASSRTGYEQYF. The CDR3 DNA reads TGTGCCAGCAGCCGTACTGGTTACGAGCAGTACTTC.

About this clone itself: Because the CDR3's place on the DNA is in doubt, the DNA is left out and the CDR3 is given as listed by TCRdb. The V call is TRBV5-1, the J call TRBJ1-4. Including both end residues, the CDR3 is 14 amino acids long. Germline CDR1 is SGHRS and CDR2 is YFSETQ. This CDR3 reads CASSSDFGNEKLFF.

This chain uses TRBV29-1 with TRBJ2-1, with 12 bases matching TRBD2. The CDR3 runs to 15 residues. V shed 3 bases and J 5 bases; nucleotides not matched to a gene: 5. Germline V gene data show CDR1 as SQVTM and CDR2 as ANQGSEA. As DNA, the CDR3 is TGCAGCGTTGAGCGACTAGCGGGAGAAGACAATGAGCAGTTCTTC. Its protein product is CSVERLAGEDNEQFF.